Below, one T cell receptor (beta chain) is given with its context. The antigen remains unidentified. This sample is drawn from a study of cytomegalovirus exposure and HLA in healthy donors. Notes on the study in general: Immune exposure data for these donors was limited to CMV serostatus. Most sequenced TCRs were rare (though some public TCRs occurred in many donors). HLA-A and HLA-B allele assignments for most subjects were reportedly predicted accurately using TCR beta sequences.

Germline V gene lookup returns CDR1 LNHDA and CDR2 SQIVND (reference sequence). The CDR3 spans 13 residues. V lost 3 bases and J lost 5, with 8 bases in between. The PCR had 60 Vbeta and 13 Jbeta primers. Produced via immunoSEQ multiplex PCR; TCRdb's table is partial and in-frame only. The table lists 200,000 to 250,000 clones, around 77% of them singletons. The chain carries TRBV19 and TRBJ1-5, with D possibly TRBD1 on 5 matching bases. The TCR sequence derives from a woman aged 25-40 years in good health and CMV-seronegative. The specimen sequenced was PBMCs. The CDR3 sequence is CASSIRGDQPQHF. The CDR3 region has the DNA TGTGCCAGTAGTATTCGGGGGGATCAGCCCCAGCATTTT.